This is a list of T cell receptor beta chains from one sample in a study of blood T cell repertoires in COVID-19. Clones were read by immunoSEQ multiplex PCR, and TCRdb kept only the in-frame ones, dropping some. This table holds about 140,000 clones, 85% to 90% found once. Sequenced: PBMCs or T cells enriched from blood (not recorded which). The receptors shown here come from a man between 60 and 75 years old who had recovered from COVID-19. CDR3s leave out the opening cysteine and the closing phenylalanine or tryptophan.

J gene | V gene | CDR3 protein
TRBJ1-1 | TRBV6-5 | ASSPTGSMNAF
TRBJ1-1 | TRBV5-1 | ASSGGSMNTEAF
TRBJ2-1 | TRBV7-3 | ASSLWGRRHNEQF
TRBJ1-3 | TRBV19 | ASSRDRGMPGNTIY
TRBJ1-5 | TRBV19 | ASSIAHRVSNQPQH
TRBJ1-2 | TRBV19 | ASSNLQGTYGYT
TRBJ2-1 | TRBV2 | ASAGPSTRLDGHNEQF
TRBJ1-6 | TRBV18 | ASSPAGGGDSPLH
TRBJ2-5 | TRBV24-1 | ATSGSQETQY
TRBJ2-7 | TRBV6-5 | ASRRSLRGEQY
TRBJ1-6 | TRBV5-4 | ASSLVGQGNSPLH
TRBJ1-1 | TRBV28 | ASSLRGTINTEAF
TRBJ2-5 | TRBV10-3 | AISDGTSGGVQY
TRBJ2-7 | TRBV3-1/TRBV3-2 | ASSRQRTATVEQY
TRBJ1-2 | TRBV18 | ASSPAKGRVGGYT
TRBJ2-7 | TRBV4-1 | ASSQVRGSEQY
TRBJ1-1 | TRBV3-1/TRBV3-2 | ASSQDSAPHPF
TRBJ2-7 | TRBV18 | ASSPSGESYEQY
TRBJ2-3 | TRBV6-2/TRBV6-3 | ASSFRDYTDTQY
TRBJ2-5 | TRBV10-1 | ASSGTGEETQY
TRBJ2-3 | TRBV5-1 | ASSLEEGDTQY
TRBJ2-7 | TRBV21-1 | ASSKNHSPSTSGGSYEQY
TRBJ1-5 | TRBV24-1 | ATSGQGSNQPQH
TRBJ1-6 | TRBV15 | ATSGTDRGYNSPLH
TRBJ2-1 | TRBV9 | ASSVDRGPYNEQF
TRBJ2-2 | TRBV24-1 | ATSGGGLNTGELF
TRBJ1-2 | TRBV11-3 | ASSPKTERANYGYT
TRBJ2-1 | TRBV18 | ASSPPGGGLYNEQF
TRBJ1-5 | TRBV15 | ATRTGGSNQPQH